The T cell receptor beta chain under discussion was sequenced for a study of beta chain features in type 1 diabetes. Study-wide findings and caveats: TCRB CDR3s from Type 1 diabetes patients were moderately but significantly shorter in all four CD4+ subsets.

A remark on this clone: What it binds is not known.

Expressed TCRB transcripts got sequenced, as all isolated RNA was reverse transcribed. This table comes from immunoSEQ multiplex PCR, and its TCRdb copy is limited to in-frame clones, with some not included. This sample has about 410,000 clones, with around 14% found just once. This receptor was obtained from a man aged 25 to 40 in good health. Sequencing used naive CD4+ T cells from blood.

CDR3 loop: CASSLWTPGNSPLHF. The CDR3 nucleotides read TGTGCCAGCAGCTTATGGACGCCCGGTAATTCACCCCTCCACTTT. This rearrangement joins TRBV7-2 to TRBJ1-6, with unresolved D. Per germline, CDR1 SGHTA and CDR2 FQGNSA. The V gene lost 2 bases and the J gene lost 6 bases, with 11 bases spanning the gap. The CDR3 runs 15 residues.